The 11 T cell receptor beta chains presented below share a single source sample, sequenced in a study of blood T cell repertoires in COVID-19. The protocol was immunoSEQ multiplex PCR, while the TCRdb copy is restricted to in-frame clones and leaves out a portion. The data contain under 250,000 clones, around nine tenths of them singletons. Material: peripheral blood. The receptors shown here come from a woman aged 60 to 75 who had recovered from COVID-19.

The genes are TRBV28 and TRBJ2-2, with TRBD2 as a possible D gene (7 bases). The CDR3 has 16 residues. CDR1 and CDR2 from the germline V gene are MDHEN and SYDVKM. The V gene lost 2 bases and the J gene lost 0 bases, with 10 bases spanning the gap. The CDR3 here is CASSLAGAPNTGELFF. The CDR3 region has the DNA TGTGCCAGCAGTTTAGCGGGGGCCCCGAACACCGGGGAGCTGTTTTTT.

In nucleotides, the CDR3 is TGTGCCAGCAGTTCGTTTGGGGCCGGAGAGACCCAGTACTTC. This gives the protein CASSSFGAGETQYF. The chain employs TRBV27 and TRBJ2-5, with D tentatively TRBD1 (5 bases). The CDR3 spans 14 residues. The ends were cut back, 4 bases at V and 4 bases at J, with 13 bases in the middle. Germline assignment: CDR1 MNHEY and CDR2 SMNVEV (reference sequence).

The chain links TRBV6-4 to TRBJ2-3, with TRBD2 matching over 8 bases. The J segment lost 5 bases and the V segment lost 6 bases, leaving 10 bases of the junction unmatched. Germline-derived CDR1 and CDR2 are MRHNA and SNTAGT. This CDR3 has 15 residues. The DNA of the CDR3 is TGTGCCAGCAGCCTCGGGAGCGGGGGCATAGATACGCAGTATTTT. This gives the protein CASSLGSGGIDTQYF.

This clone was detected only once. In DNA, the CDR3 is TGTGCCAGTAGTATCTTGAATCAGCCCCAGCATTTT. Protein product: CASSILNQPQHF. The chain links TRBV19 to TRBJ1-5; D is unresolved. The CDR3 sequence is 12 residues long. Trimming took 3 bases from V and 4 from J, leaving 4 bases between them. From germline, CDR1 is LNHDA and CDR2 SQIVND (reference sequence).

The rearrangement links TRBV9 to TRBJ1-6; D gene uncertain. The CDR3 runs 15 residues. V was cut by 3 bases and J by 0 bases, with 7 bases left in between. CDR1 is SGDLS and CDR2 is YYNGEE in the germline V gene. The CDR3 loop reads CASSGLDSYNSPLHF. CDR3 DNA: TGTGCCAGCAGCGGACTGGACTCCTATAATTCACCCCTCCACTTT.

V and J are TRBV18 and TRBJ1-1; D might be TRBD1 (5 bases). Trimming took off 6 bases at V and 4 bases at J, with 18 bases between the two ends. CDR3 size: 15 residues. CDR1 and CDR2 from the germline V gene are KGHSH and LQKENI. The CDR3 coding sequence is TGTGCCAGCTCTCTCGGGGGGGATGGGAGCACTGAAGCTTTCTTT. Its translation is CASSLGGDGSTEAFF. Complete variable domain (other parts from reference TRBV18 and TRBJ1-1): NAGVMQNPRHLVRRRGQEARLRCSPMKGHSHVYWYRQLPEEGLKFMVYLQKENIIDESGMPKERFSAEFPKEGPSILRIQQVVRGDSAAYFCASSLGGDGSTEAFFGQGTRLTVV.

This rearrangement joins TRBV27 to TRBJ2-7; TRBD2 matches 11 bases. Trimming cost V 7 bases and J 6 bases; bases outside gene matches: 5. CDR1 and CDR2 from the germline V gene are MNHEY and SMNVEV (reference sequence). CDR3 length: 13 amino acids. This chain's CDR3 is CASIAGGQGEQYF. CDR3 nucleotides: TGTGCCAGCATAGCGGGGGGGCAAGGCGAGCAGTACTTC.

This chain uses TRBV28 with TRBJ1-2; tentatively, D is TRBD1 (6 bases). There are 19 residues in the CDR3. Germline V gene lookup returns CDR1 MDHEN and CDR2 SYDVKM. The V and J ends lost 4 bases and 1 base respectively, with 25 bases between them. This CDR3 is CASSSGSLTDRDLNYGYTF. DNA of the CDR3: TGTGCCAGCAGTTCCGGCAGTTTGACGGACAGAGACCTTAACTATGGCTACACCTTC.

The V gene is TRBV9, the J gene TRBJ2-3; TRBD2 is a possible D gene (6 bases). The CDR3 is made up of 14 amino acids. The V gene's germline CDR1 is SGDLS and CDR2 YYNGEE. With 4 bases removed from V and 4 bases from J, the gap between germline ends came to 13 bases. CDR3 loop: CASSSGLPPDTQYF. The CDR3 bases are TGTGCCAGCAGCTCGGGACTGCCCCCAGATACGCAGTATTTT. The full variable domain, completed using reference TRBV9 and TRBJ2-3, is DSGVTQTPKHLITATGQRVTLRCSPRSGDLSVYWYQQSLDQGLQFLIQYYNGEERAKGNILERFSAQQFPDLHSELNLSSLELGDSALYFCASSSGLPPDTQYFGPGTRLTVL.

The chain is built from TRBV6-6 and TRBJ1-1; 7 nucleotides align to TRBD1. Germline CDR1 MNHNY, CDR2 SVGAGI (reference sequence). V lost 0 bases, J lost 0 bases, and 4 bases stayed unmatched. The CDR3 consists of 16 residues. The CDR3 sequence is CASSYSGQPLNTEAFF. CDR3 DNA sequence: TGTGCCAGCAGTTACTCGGGACAGCCCTTGAACACTGAAGCTTTCTTT.

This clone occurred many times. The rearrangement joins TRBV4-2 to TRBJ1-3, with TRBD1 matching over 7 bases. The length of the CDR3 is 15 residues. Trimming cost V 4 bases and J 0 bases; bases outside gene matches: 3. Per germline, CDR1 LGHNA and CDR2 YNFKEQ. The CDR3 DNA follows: TGTGCCAGCAGCCCGGGACAGAGCTCTGGAAACACCATATATTTT. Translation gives CASSPGQSSGNTIYF.